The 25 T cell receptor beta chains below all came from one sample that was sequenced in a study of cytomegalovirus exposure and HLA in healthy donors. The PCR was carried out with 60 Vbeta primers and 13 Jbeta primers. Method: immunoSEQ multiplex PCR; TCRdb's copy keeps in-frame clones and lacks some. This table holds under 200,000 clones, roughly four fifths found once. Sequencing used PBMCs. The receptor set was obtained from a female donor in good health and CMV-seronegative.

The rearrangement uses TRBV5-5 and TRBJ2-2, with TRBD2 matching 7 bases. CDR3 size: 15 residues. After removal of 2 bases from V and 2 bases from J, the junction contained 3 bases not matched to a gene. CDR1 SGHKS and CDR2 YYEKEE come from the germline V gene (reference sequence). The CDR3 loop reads CASSFGGGNTGELFF. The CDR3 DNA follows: TGTGCCAGCAGCTTTGGGGGGGGAAACACCGGGGAGCTGTTTTTT. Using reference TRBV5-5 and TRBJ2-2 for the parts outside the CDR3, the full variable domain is DAGVTQSPTHLIKTRGQQVTLRCSPISGHKSVSWYQQVLGQGPQFIFQYYEKEERGRGNFPDRFSARQFPNYSSELNVNALLLGDSALYLCASSFGGGNTGELFFGEGSRLTVL.

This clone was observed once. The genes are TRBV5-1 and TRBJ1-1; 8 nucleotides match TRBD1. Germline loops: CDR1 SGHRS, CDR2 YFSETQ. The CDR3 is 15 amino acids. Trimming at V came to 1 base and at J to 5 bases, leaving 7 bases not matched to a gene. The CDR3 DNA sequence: TGCGCCAGCAGCTTGTCGGGACAGGTCTCAACTGAAGCTTTCTTT. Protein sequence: CASSLSGQVSTEAFF. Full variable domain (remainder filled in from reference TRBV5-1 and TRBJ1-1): KAGVTQTPRYLIKTRGQQVTLSCSPISGHRSVSWYQQTPGQGLQFLFEYFSETQRNKGNFPGRFSGRQFSNSRSEMNVSTLELGDSALYLCASSLSGQVSTEAFFGQGTRLTVV.

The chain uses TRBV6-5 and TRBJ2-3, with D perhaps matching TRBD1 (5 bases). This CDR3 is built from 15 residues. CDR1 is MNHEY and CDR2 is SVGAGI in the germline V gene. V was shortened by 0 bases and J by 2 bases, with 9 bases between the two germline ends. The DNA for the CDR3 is TGTGCCAGCAGTTACTCGCAAGGGGCCACAGATACGCAGTATTTT. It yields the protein CASSYSQGATDTQYF.

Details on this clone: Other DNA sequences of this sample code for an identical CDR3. The CDR3 loop is CASSARQGPYEQYF. CDR3 nucleotides: TGTGCCAGCAGTGCGCGACAGGGGCCCTACGAGCAGTACTTC. The V gene is TRBV6-5, the J gene TRBJ2-7, with TRBD1 identical over 8 bases. The CDR3 loop spans 14 amino acids. The J segment lost 2 bases and the V segment lost 5 bases, leaving 5 bases of the junction unmatched. The germline gives CDR1 MNHEY, CDR2 SVGAGI.

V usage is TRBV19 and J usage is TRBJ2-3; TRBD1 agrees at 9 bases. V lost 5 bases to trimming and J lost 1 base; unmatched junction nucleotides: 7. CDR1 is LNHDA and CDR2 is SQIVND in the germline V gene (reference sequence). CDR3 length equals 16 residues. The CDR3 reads CASSDHRGRGTDTQYF. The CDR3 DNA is TGTGCCAGTAGTGATCACAGGGGGCGCGGCACAGATACGCAGTATTTT.

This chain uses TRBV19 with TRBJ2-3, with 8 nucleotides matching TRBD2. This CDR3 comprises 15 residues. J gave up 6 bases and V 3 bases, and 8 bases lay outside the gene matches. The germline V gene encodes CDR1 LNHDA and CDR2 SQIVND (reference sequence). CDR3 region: CASSMDGGGTDTQYF. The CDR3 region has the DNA TGTGCCAGTAGTATGGATGGCGGGGGGACGGATACGCAGTATTTT.

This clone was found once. In nucleotides, the CDR3 is TGTGCCAGCAGCTTCAGTCGGGGGAACACCGGGGAGCTGTTTTTT. Translating it yields CASSFSRGNTGELFF. The V gene is TRBV7-2, the J gene TRBJ2-2; D may be TRBD2 (5 bases). This CDR3 comprises 15 residues. Germline CDR1 is SGHTA and CDR2 is FQGNSA. V lost 3 bases and J 1 base, leaving 9 bases between the germline ends.

The CDR3 DNA follows: TGTGCCAGCAGCTTATGGGGGACAGGGTTCGAGCAGTACTTC. It encodes CASSLWGTGFEQYF. V is TRBV5-4 and J is TRBJ2-7, with 9 bases fitting TRBD1. This CDR3 contains 14 residues. V lost 2 bases and J lost 6; bases outside the gene matches: 6. Germline CDR1 is SGHNT and CDR2 is YYREEE (reference sequence).

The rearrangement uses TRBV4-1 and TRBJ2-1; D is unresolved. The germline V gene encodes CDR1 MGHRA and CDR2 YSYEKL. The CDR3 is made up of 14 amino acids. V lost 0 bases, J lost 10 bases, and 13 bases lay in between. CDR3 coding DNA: TGCGCCAGCAGCCAAGATCGGGTAGCAAGGGAGCAGTTCTTC. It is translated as CASSQDRVAREQFF.

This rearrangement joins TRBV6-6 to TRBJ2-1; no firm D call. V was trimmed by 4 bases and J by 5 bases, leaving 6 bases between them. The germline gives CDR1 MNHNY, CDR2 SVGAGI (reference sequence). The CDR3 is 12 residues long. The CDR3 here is CASSFFDNEQFF. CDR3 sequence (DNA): TGTGCCAGCAGTTTCTTTGACAATGAGCAGTTCTTC.

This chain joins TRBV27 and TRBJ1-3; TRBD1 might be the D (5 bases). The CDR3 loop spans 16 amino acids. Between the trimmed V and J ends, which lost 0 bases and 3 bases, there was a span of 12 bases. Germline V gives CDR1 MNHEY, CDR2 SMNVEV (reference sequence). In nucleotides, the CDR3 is TGTGCCAGCAGTTTATCCTGGGAGGGGAGTGGAAACACCATATATTTT. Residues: CASSLSWEGSGNTIYF.

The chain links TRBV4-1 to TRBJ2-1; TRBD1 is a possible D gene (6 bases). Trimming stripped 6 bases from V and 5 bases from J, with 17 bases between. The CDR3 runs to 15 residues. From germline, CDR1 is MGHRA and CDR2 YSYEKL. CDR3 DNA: TGCGCCAGCAGGCACAGGGCCCTTATGAACAATGAGCAGTTCTTC. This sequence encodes CASRHRALMNNEQFF.

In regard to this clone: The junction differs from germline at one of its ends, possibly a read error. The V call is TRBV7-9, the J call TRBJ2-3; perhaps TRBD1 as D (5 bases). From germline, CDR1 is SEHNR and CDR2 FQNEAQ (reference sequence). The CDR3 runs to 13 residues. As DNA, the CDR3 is TGTTCCAGCAGCCCCAAGGGGCCGGATACGCAGTATTTT. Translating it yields CSSSPKGPDTQYF. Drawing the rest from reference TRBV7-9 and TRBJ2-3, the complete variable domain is DTGVSQNPRHKITKRGQNVTFRCDPISEHNRLYWYRQTLGQGPEFLTYFQNEAQLEKSRLLSDRFSAERPKGSFSTLEIQRTEQGDSAMYLCSSSPKGPDTQYFGPGTRLTVL.

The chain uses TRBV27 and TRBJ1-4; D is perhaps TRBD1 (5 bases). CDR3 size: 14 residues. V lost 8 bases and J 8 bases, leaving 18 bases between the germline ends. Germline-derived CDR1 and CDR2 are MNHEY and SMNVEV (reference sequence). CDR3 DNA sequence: TGTGCCAGCTCTTCGACAGTCGTAGGGGAAAAACTGTTTTTT. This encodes CASSSTVVGEKLFF. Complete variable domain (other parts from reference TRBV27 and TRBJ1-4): EAQVTQNPRYLITVTGKKLTVTCSQNMNHEYMSWYRQDPGLGLRQIYYSMNVEVTDKGDVPEGYKVSRKEKRNFPLILESPSPNQTSLYFCASSSTVVGEKLFFGSGTQLSVL.

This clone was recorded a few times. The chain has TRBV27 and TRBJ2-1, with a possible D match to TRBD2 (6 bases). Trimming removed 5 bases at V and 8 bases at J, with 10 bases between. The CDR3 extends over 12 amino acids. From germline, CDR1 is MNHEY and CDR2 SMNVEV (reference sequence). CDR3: CASSRTTHEQFF. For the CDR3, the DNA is TGTGCCAGCAGTAGGACTACCCATGAGCAGTTCTTC.

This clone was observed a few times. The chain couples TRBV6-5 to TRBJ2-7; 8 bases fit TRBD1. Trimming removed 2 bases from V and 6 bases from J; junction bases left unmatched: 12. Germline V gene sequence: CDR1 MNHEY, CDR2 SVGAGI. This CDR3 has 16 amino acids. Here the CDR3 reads CASSYTGTGFEGEQYF. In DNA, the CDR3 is TGTGCCAGCAGTTACACCGGGACAGGCTTCGAAGGCGAGCAGTACTTC.

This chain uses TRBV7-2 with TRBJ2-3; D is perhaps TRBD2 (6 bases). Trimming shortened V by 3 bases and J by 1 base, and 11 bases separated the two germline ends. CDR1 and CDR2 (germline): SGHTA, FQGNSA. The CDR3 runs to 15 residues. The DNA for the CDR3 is TGTGCCAGCAGCTTGACTAGTTGGGGCACAGATACGCAGTATTTT. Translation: CASSLTSWGTDTQYF. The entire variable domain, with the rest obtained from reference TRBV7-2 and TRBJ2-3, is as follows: GAGVSQSPSNKVTEKGKDVELRCDPISGHTALYWYRQSLGQGLEFLIYFQGNSAPDKSGLPSDRFSAERTGGSVSTLTIQRTQQEDSAVYLCASSLTSWGTDTQYFGPGTRLTVL.

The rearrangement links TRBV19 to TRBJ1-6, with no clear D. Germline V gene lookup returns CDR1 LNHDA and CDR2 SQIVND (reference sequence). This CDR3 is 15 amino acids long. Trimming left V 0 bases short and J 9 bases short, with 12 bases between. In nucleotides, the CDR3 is TGTGCCAGTAGTATAGATCAACAGTCCCCTTCACCCCTCCACTTT. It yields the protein CASSIDQQSPSPLHF.

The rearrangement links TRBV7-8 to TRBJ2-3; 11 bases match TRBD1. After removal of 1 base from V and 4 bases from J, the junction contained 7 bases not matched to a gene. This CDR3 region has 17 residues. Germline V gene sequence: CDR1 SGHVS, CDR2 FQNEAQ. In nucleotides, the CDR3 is TGTGCCAGCAGCTTAGTCGGTGGGACAGGGGGTCCAGATACGCAGTATTTT. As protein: CASSLVGGTGGPDTQYF. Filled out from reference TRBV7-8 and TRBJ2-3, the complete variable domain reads GAGVSQSPRYKVAKRGQDVALRCDPISGHVSLFWYQQALGQGPEFLTYFQNEAQLDKSGLPSDRFFAERPEGSVSTLKIQRTQQEDSAVYLCASSLVGGTGGPDTQYFGPGTRLTVL.

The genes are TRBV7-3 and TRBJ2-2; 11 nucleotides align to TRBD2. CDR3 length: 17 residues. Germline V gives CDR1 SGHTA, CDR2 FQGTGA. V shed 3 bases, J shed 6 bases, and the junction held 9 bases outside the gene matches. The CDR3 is CASSFAIAGGPSGELFF. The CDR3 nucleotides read TGTGCCAGCAGCTTCGCGATAGCGGGAGGGCCGTCCGGGGAGCTGTTTTTT.

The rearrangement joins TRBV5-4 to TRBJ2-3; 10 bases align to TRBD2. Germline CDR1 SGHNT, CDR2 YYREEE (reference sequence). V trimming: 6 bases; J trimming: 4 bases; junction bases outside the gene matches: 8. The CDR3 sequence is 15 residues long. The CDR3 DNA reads TGTGCCAGCAACTTCGCTAGCGGGAGTTCAGATACGCAGTATTTT. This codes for CASNFASGSSDTQYF. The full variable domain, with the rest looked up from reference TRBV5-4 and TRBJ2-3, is ETGVTQSPTHLIKTRGQQVTLRCSSQSGHNTVSWYQQALGQGPQFIFQYYREEENGRGNFPPRFSGLQFPNYSSELNVNALELDDSALYLCASNFASGSSDTQYFGPGTRLTVL.

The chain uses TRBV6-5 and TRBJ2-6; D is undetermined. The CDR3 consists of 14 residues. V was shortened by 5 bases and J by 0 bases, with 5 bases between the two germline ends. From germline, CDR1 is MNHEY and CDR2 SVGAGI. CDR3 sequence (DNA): TGTGCCAGCAGTAGAGTCTCTGGGGCCAACGTCCTGACTTTC. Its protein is CASSRVSGANVLTF.

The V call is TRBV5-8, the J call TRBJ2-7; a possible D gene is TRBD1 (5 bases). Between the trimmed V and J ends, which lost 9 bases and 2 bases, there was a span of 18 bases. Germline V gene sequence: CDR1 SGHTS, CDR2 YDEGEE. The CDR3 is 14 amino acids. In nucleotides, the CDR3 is TGTGCCACCAGTAGACAGCCCCAAACCTACGAGCAGTACTTC. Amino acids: CATSRQPQTYEQYF.

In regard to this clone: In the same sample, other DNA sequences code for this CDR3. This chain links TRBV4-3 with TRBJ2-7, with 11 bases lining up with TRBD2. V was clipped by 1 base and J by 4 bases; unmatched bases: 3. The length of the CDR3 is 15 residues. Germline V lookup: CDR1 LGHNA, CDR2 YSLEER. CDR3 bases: TGCGCCAGCAGCCAAGCGACTAGCGGGACTTACGAGCAGTACTTC. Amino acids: CASSQATSGTYEQYF.

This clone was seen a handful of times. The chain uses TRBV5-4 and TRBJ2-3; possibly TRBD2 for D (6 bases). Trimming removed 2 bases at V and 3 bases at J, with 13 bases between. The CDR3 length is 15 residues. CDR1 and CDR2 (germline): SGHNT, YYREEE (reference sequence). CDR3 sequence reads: CASSLVAEGTDTQYF. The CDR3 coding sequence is TGTGCCAGCAGCTTAGTTGCGGAGGGAACAGATACGCAGTATTTT.